These T cell receptor beta chains were read from a single sample in a study of CD8+CD57+ T cells in acquired aplastic anemia. TCRdb reprocessed the reads via MiXCR and lists one record per CDR3 protein. The table has some 180,000 distinct CDR3 sequences, roughly 63% seen once; the top ten hold 40% to 50%. The specimen sequenced was sorted CD4+, CD8+, or CD8+CD57+ T cells (not recorded which) from PBMCs. The receptors here all came from a human donor with aplastic anemia. CDR3s include the opening cysteine and the closing phenylalanine or tryptophan. Fields, in order: J gene, V gene, D gene, clone size, CDR3 protein, CDR3 DNA. D genes are given only for firm matches. Clone size, where shown, is once, few, many, or a class for clones that have expanded.

>TRBJ1-2|TRBV19|TRBD1|many
CASSGQGDNYGYTF
TGTGCCAGTAGCGGACAGGGGGATAACTATGGCTACACCTTC
>TRBJ1-6|TRBV27|-|once
CASSSPTLSSYNSPLHF
TGTGCCAGCAGCTCACCTACTCTGAGCTCCTATAATTCACCCCTCCACTTT
>TRBJ2-3|TRBV5-1|-|many
CASSLGWSGSGTDTQYF
TGCGCCAGCAGCTTGGGATGGTCGGGGTCGGGCACAGATACGCAGTATTTT
>TRBJ2-7|TRBV7-2|TRBD1|-
CASSSWTGGGEQYF
TGTGCCAGCAGCTCCTGGACAGGGGGTGGTGAGCAGTACTTC
>TRBJ1-1|TRBV5-4|TRBD1|-
CASSSMDRASTEAFF
TGTGCCAGCAGCAGCATGGACAGGGCAAGCACTGAAGCTTTCTTT
>TRBJ2-3|TRBV7-9|-|-
CASSGPSYTDTQYF
TGTGCCAGCAGCGGACCAAGCTACACAGATACGCAGTATTTT
>TRBJ1-5|TRBV12-3/TRBV12-4|TRBD1|once
CASGGTGNNQPQHF
TGTGCCAGCGGAGGGACAGGGAACAATCAGCCCCAACATTTT
>TRBJ1-1|TRBV25-1|-|-
CASSAWGQREEAFF
TGTGCCAGCAGTGCCTGGGGGCAGCGAGAAGAAGCTTTCTTT
>TRBJ1-1|TRBV5-6|-|many
CASSLEWGTEAFF
TGTGCCAGCAGCTTGGAATGGGGTACTGAAGCTTTCTTT
>TRBJ1-4|TRBV5-5|TRBD1|-
CASSYYGTGGLEKLFF
TGTGCCAGCAGCTACTATGGGACAGGGGGACTTGAAAAACTGTTTTTT
>TRBJ2-7|TRBV24-1|-|-
CATGTSRGGRYEQYF
TGTGCCACCGGTACTTCGAGGGGCGGGCGCTACGAGCAGTACTTC
>TRBJ2-2|TRBV6-1|-|-
CASSEEMGVTGELFF
TGTGCCAGCAGTGAAGAGATGGGGGTCACCGGGGAGCTGTTTTTT
>TRBJ2-7|TRBV20-1|TRBD2|-
CSARPPLAGYGYEQYF
TGCAGTGCTAGACCCCCGCTAGCGGGGTACGGATACGAGCAGTACTTC
>TRBJ2-7|TRBV7-9|-|-
CASSPDRYEQYF
TGTGCCAGCAGCCCAGACAGGTACGAGCAGTACTTC
>TRBJ1-5|TRBV19|-|-
CASSIRSSYEHF
TGTGCCAGTAGTATTAGAAGCTCCTACGAGCATTTT
>TRBJ1-2|TRBV9|-|once
CASSLGLTRGYTF
TGTGCCAGCAGTCTAGGGCTTACCCGGGGCTACACCTTC
>TRBJ2-7|TRBV20-1|-|-
CSARAAYEQYF
TGCAGTGCTAGAGCGGCTTACGAGCAGTACTTC
>TRBJ1-6|TRBV7-9|TRBD1|-
CASSPGGCGQKNSPLHF
TGTGCCAGCAGCCCAGGGGGATGTGGACAGAAGAATTCACCCCTCCACTTT
>TRBJ2-5|TRBV7-6|-|-
CASSLGGIQETQYF
TGTGCCAGCAGCTTAGGAGGGATCCAAGAGACCCAGTACTTC
>TRBJ2-5|TRBV19|-|-
CASSIDGGRGSTYQETQYF
TGTGCCAGTAGTATAGATGGCGGTAGAGGCAGCACCTACCAAGAGACCCAGTACTTC
>TRBJ1-6|TRBV19|-|many
CASSSALRDGDNSPLHF
TGTGCCAGTAGTAGCGCTCTTCGGGACGGAGATAATTCACCCCTCCACTTT
>TRBJ2-1|TRBV19|TRBD2|few
CASSILGGRASGNEQFF
TGTGCCAGTAGTATTTTGGGCGGGAGGGCCTCAGGGAATGAGCAGTTCTTC
>TRBJ2-5|TRBV10-1|-|-
CASSESMGAQETQYF
TGCGCCAGCAGTGAGTCGATGGGGGCCCAAGAGACCCAGTACTTC
>TRBJ2-7|TRBV20-1|TRBD2|-
CSATLAYEQYF
TGCAGTGCTACACTAGCGTACGAGCAGTACTTC
>TRBJ1-6|TRBV19|-|many
CASSTMTGSYNSPLHF
TGTGCCAGTAGCACTATGACGGGGTCCTATAATTCACCCCTCCACTTT
>TRBJ2-3|TRBV2|-|-
CASSRPGVADTQYF
TGCGCCAGCAGCCGCCCGGGGGTCGCAGATACGCAGTATTTT
>TRBJ1-5|TRBV5-5|-|many
CASSLGGPVTNQPQHF
TGTGCCAGCAGCTTGGGTGGCCCGGTAACCAATCAGCCCCAGCATTTT
>TRBJ1-1|TRBV7-6|-|-
CASSLIVGQASEAFF
TGTGCCAGCAGCTTAATCGTCGGGCAGGCCTCTGAAGCTTTCTTT
>TRBJ1-2|TRBV7-9|-|-
CASSFSGGRGYGYTF
TGTGCCAGCAGCTTTTCTGGTGGGCGCGGCTATGGCTACACCTTC
>TRBJ2-2|TRBV24-1|-|few
CATSDALDGTGELFF
TGTGCCACCAGTGATGCTTTAGACGGGACCGGGGAGCTGTTTTTT
>TRBJ1-1|TRBV7-3|-|-
CASSSGAFF
TGTGCCAGCAGCTCGGGAGCTTTCTTT
>TRBJ1-6|TRBV5-4|-|-
CASSSPGLAGGENSPLHF
TGTGCCAGCAGTTCTCCGGGACTAGCGGGGGGGGAGAATTCACCCCTCCACTTT
>TRBJ2-7|TRBV7-6|-|-
CASSQKMAGSEQYF
TGTGCCAGCAGCCAAAAGATGGCCGGATCCGAGCAGTACTTC
>TRBJ1-4|TRBV15|TRBD1|-
CATSRDFTGGVGNEKLFF
TGTGCCACCAGCAGAGATTTTACAGGGGGCGTGGGTAATGAAAAACTGTTTTTT
>TRBJ2-2|TRBV7-3|TRBD2|few
CASSEVAGAGELFF
TGTGCCAGCAGTGAGGTGGCGGGGGCCGGGGAGCTGTTTTTT
>TRBJ2-7|TRBV19|-|-
CASSISPSEQYF
TGTGCCAGTAGTATAAGCCCCTCCGAGCAGTACTTC
>TRBJ1-1|TRBV29-1|-|-
CSVGGGGEEGAFF
TGCAGCGTTGGAGGGGGAGGAGAAGAGGGGGCTTTCTTT
>TRBJ1-6|TRBV4-2|-|-
CASSQDLQGALHF
TGTGCCAGCAGCCAAGATCTTCAGGGAGCCCTCCACTTT
>TRBJ1-6|TRBV9|TRBD1|-
CASSVGPDRSLSPLHF
TGTGCCAGCAGCGTAGGGCCGGACAGGTCCCTTTCACCCCTCCACTTT
>TRBJ2-3|TRBV24-1|-|-
CATSGDTDTQYF
TGTGCCACCAGTGGGGACACAGATACGCAGTATTTT